A single sample is the source of the 8 T cell receptor beta chains below, sequenced in a study of T cell responses to AZD1222 COVID-19 vaccine (dated by TCRdb to about 2021). Library preparation employed the immunoSEQ multiplex PCR assay. As stored in TCRdb, this immuneACCESS dataset retains in-frame rearrangements with V and J assigned. A fraction of the clones does not appear; measured against another copy, unresolved V genes explain less than half of the discrepancy, and the remainder lacks a known reason. This sample lists 70,000 or so clones; less than 85% were detected once. The leading ten clones occupy 23% of the sample. The sample's time point label, in plain terms: baseline before first vaccination. Reading the label with the study, this specimen's treatment or condition is: meningococcal conjugate vaccine given as trial control. Sequencing was performed on peripheral blood, taken on day 0 of MenACWY control vaccination. The source of these receptors is an adult in good health.

The chain employs TRBV6-2 or TRBV6-3 and TRBJ1-5; perhaps TRBD1 as D (5 bases). V lost 5 bases and J lost 0, with 17 bases in between. Germline CDR1 MNHEY, CDR2 SVGEGT. This CDR3 comprises 17 residues. CDR3 residues: CASSDPSRGNSNQPQHF. The DNA for the CDR3 is TGTGCCAGCAGTGACCCCTCAAGGGGAAATAGCAATCAGCCCCAGCATTTT.

The chain joins TRBV5-1 to TRBJ1-1, with D unresolved. The CDR3 loop spans 14 amino acids. Trimming removed 0 bases at V and 1 base at J, with 7 bases between. CDR1 is SGHRS and CDR2 is YFSETQ in the germline V gene. The DNA of the CDR3 is TGCGCCAGCAGCTTGGGAGATAGGAACACTGAAGCTTTCTTT. It codes for CASSLGDRNTEAFF.

The chain uses TRBV7-8 and TRBJ2-7; D may be TRBD1 (5 bases). This CDR3 is built from 14 residues. Germline CDR1 SGHVS, CDR2 FQNEAQ. Trimming cost V 1 base and J 5 bases, with 12 bases left between them. CDR3 coding DNA: TGTGCCAGCAGCTTAGTCCAGGGAACGGACGAGCAGTACTTC. This sequence encodes CASSLVQGTDEQYF.

This chain connects TRBV14 to TRBJ2-2, with unresolved D. CDR1 and CDR2 from the germline V gene are SGHDN and FVKESK. The CDR3 covers 14 residues. The V end was cut by 1 base, the J end by 5 bases, with 8 bases between. CDR3 DNA sequence: TGTGCCAGCAGCCAAGCCTCAGTAACCGGGGAGCTGTTTTTT. It encodes CASSQASVTGELFF.

The chain joins TRBV6-2 or TRBV6-3 to TRBJ1-2; D gene ambiguous. Germline V gene sequence: CDR1 MNHEY, CDR2 SVGEGT. V shed 4 bases and J shed 1 base, with 10 bases lying between them. This CDR3 is 14 amino acids long. DNA for the CDR3: TGTGCCAGCAGTTCCAACCGAGTTAACTATGGCTACACCTTC. Residues: CASSSNRVNYGYTF.

The rearrangement uses TRBV28 and TRBJ1-2; the D is unclear. The CDR3 spans 13 residues. V was trimmed by 4 bases and J by 4 bases, leaving 10 bases between them. The germline CDR1 and CDR2 sequences are MDHEN and SYDVKM. The DNA for the CDR3 is TGTGCCAGCAGTTCCGACATGAGCTATGGCTACACCTTC. Protein: CASSSDMSYGYTF.

The chain uses TRBV5-1 and TRBJ1-4; D remains unclear. Germline CDR1 is SGHRS and CDR2 is YFSETQ. Trimming removed 4 bases from V and 7 bases from J, with 17 bases in between. The CDR3 runs to 15 residues. CDR3: CASSKGPVGAEKLFF. The CDR3 region has the DNA TGCGCCAGCAGCAAAGGACCGGTAGGAGCTGAAAAACTGTTTTTT. Looking up the rest from reference TRBV5-1 and TRBJ1-4 gives the full variable domain: KAGVTQTPRYLIKTRGQQVTLSCSPISGHRSVSWYQQTPGQGLQFLFEYFSETQRNKGNFPGRFSGRQFSNSRSEMNVSTLELGDSALYLCASSKGPVGAEKLFFGSGTQLSVL.

Concerning this clone: One end of the junction varies from germline; a read error may be responsible. The genes are TRBV11-2 and TRBJ1-2; possible D gene TRBD1, 6 bases. The CDR3 is 13 residues long. Per germline, CDR1 SGHAT and CDR2 FQNNGV. The CDR3 sequence is CASRDVGGGRYTF. The CDR3 DNA reads as TGTGCCAGCAGGGACGTCGGGGGCGGGCGCTACACATTC.